This section outlines one T cell receptor (beta chain) sequence together with its context. The germline V and J ends were trimmed by 0 bases and 0 bases, with 7 bases remaining between them. Germline V gene sequence: CDR1 SGDLS, CDR2 YYNGEE. The CDR3 is made up of 15 amino acids. This entry comes from a study of T cells in Graves' hyperthyroidism and ophthalmopathy. Fresh peripheral blood, 9.5 to 10 ml of it, supplied the PBMCs. Researchers took RNA transcripts and amplified the TCR beta CDR3 regions from them. HTBI primers were employed in a first-round RT-PCR of the TCR CDR3. From the multiplex PCR reads, TCRdb called clonotypes with MiXCR, one entry per CDR3 protein. Of around 190,000 distinct CDR3 sequences in the sample, about a sixth were seen once.

Material: blood. This chain links TRBV9 with TRBJ1-3; D ambiguous. The clonotype was recovered from a woman in her 50s with Graves' hyperthyroidism. The CDR3 loop is CASSVGSGSGNTIYF. CDR3 nucleotides: TGTGCCAGCAGCGTAGGATCCGGCTCTGGAAACACCATATATTTT.